The next 7 T cell receptor beta chains were all read from a single sample in a study of identical twins. TCRdb re-derived calls from the 5' RACE reads in MiXCR, one entry per CDR3 protein. This sample has roughly 1,500,000 distinct CDR3 sequences, with roughly a third found just once. Source material: cord blood. These receptors came from a newborn girl in good health.

This clonotype showed up just a few times. The V and J genes are TRBV27 and TRBJ2-5; 7 bases are a match to TRBD2. J was trimmed by 0 bases and V by 3 bases; bases with no gene match: 7. There are 16 residues in the CDR3. CDR1 and CDR2 (germline): MNHEY, SMNVEV (reference sequence). The CDR3 protein is CASSFIPGGNQETQYF. The CDR3, as DNA: TGTGCCAGCAGTTTCATACCCGGGGGGAACCAAGAGACCCAGTACTTC.

The sample holds a few counts of this clonotype. V is TRBV20-1 and J is TRBJ2-3; possible D gene TRBD2, 5 bases. V was pared by 3 bases and J by 2 bases, with 18 bases between. The CDR3 extends over 16 amino acids. The germline V gene encodes CDR1 DFQATT and CDR2 SNEGSKA (reference sequence). CDR3 in amino acids: CSARRMDLPNTDTQYF. In nucleotides, the CDR3 is TGCAGTGCTAGGAGAATGGACTTACCAAACACAGATACGCAGTATTTT.

This chain joins TRBV12-3 or TRBV12-4 and TRBJ2-2, with a tentative D call TRBD2 (7 bases). CDR3 length equals 15 residues. Trimming took 3 bases from V and 7 from J, leaving 15 bases between them. The CDR3: CASSFDGGLGGELFF. The CDR3 bases are TGTGCCAGCAGTTTTGACGGGGGGCTCGGCGGGGAGCTGTTTTTT.

The genes are TRBV7-9 and TRBJ1-2, with TRBD1 matching over 9 bases. The CDR3 is made up of 13 amino acids. V shed 3 bases and J 6 bases; nucleotides not matched to a gene: 2. From germline, CDR1 is SEHNR and CDR2 FQNEAQ (reference sequence). CDR3 sequence (DNA): TGTGCCAGCAGCTTCGGGACAGGGAATGGCTACACCTTC. Protein: CASSFGTGNGYTF.

The sample holds a few counts of this clonotype. This chain links TRBV6-1 with TRBJ2-1; 9 bases fit TRBD1. V gave up 8 bases and J gave up 3 bases; unmatched junction bases: 17. The CDR3 is made up of 18 amino acids. The germline V gene encodes CDR1 MNHNS and CDR2 SASEGT. CDR3 nucleotide sequence: TGTGCCAGCCTCCTAGGGGGGACAGGGCGCCCCCTCTACAATGAGCAGTTCTTC. Translating gives CASLLGGTGRPLYNEQFF.

The chain carries TRBV29-1 and TRBJ2-7, with 12 bases that match TRBD2. CDR3 length: 17 residues. The junction had 13 bases not matched to a gene; V was cut back by 0 bases and J by 7 bases. From germline, CDR1 is SQVTM and CDR2 ANQGSEA. The CDR3 DNA is TGCAGCGTTGAAGAGAGGTCCGGGACTAGCGGGTACAATGAGCAGTACTTC. It codes for CSVEERSGTSGYNEQYF.

The chain has TRBV18 and TRBJ1-6; D not certain. Germline CDR1 KGHSH, CDR2 LQKENI. Trimming pared 3 bases from V and 8 bases from J, leaving 11 bases between. The CDR3 spans 14 residues. The CDR3 bases are TGTGCCAGCTCACCGACGGCGTGGCATTCACCCCTCCACTTT. This gives the protein CASSPTAWHSPLHF.